These 22 T cell receptor beta chains were sequenced from one sample in a study of cytomegalovirus exposure and HLA in healthy donors. PCR amplification relied on 60 Vbeta primers (plus 13 Jbeta primers). Measured with immunoSEQ multiplex PCR; TCRdb has only the in-frame clones, and not every one. The table has 120,000 to 150,000 clones, 65% to 85% seen once; the top ten hold 3.4%. Material: PBMCs. Every receptor here comes from a male donor in good health and CMV-seronegative.

The chain carries TRBV6-1 and TRBJ1-6; TRBD1 is a possible D gene (5 bases). CDR3 size: 14 residues. Germline loops: CDR1 MNHNS, CDR2 SASEGT. V lost 3 bases and J lost 10, with 13 bases in between. CDR3 residues: CASSEFGAGSPLHF. CDR3 in DNA: TGTGCCAGCAGTGAGTTTGGGGCTGGGTCACCCCTCCACTTT.

The chain carries TRBV29-1 and TRBJ1-2, with D uncertain. This CDR3 comprises 12 residues. Germline V gives CDR1 SQVTM, CDR2 ANQGSEA. The V end was cut by 6 bases, the J end by 8 bases, with 16 bases between. The CDR3 reads CSVLAAAGGYTF. CDR3 nucleotides: TGCAGCGTGTTGGCGGCAGCGGGGGGCTACACCTTC.

This clone was seen a handful of times. The chain links TRBV21-1 to TRBJ1-2; the table names TRBD1, a call not compared with the DNA. TRBV21-1 is a listed pseudogene. The CDR3 is made up of 18 amino acids. CDR3 protein: CASSKETGVILANYGYTF. The CDR3 DNA is TGTGCCAGCAGCAAGGAGACAGGGGTTATTCTAGCTAACTATGGCTACACCTTC.

The chain links TRBV6-6 to TRBJ1-1; no reliable D call. CDR1 and CDR2 from the germline V gene are MNHNY and SVGAGI (reference sequence). V shed 6 bases and J shed 7 bases, with 12 bases lying between them. The CDR3 has 12 residues. The CDR3 loop is CASSPGEFEAFF. The CDR3 DNA follows: TGTGCCAGCAGCCCCGGGGAGTTTGAAGCTTTCTTT.

The chain is built from TRBV28 and TRBJ2-1; TRBD1 aligns across 7 bases. This CDR3 is 13 amino acids long. The ends lost 6 bases at V and 5 bases at J; junction bases unmatched: 4. The germline V gene encodes CDR1 MDHEN and CDR2 SYDVKM. This CDR3 reads CASSPDRDNEQFF. CDR3 coding DNA: TGTGCCAGCAGCCCCGACAGGGACAATGAGCAGTTCTTC.

The V gene is TRBV6-5, the J gene TRBJ1-1; weak D call: TRBD1 (5 bases). Germline lookup yields CDR1 MNHEY and CDR2 SVGAGI. This CDR3 contains 13 residues. The ends were cut back, 0 bases at V and 4 bases at J, with 6 bases in the middle. The chain's CDR3 is CASSYSDSTEAFF. The DNA for the CDR3 is TGTGCCAGCAGTTACTCTGACAGCACTGAAGCTTTCTTT.

This chain links TRBV7-6 with TRBJ1-2; no clear D gene. The CDR3 covers 14 residues. CDR1 is SGHVS, CDR2 FNYEAQ, per germline. The V gene lost 4 bases and the J gene lost 3 bases, with 12 bases spanning the gap. Written as DNA, the CDR3 is TGTGCCAGCAGCTCGATCGAGGGAGACTATGGCTACACCTTC. Amino acid sequence: CASSSIEGDYGYTF.

The rearrangement links TRBV7-9 to TRBJ1-1, with D maybe TRBD1 (5 bases). The germline CDR1 and CDR2 sequences are SEHNR and FQNEAQ (reference sequence). This CDR3 spans 14 amino acids. V was shortened by 6 bases and J by 0 bases, with 11 bases between the two germline ends. The DNA of the CDR3 is TGTGCCAGCAGGCAGGGAACGATGAACACTGAAGCTTTCTTT. Encoded protein: CASRQGTMNTEAFF.

The V and J genes are TRBV14 and TRBJ1-4, with 12 positions matching TRBD1. Trimming took 5 bases from V and 8 from J; bases not matched to a gene: 6. CDR3 length equals 15 residues. Germline V gene lookup returns CDR1 SGHDN and CDR2 FVKESK. DNA for the CDR3: TGTGCCAGCAGCGAGACAGGGACAGGGGGCGAAAAACTGTTTTTT. It translates to CASSETGTGGEKLFF.

This sequence joins TRBV27 and TRBJ2-7, with 7 nucleotides matching TRBD1. The CDR3 is 15 amino acids. Germline V gene lookup returns CDR1 MNHEY and CDR2 SMNVEV (reference sequence). Trimming cost V 7 bases and J 4 bases; bases outside gene matches: 13. The CDR3 nucleotides are TGTGCCAGCAAAAATCCCGGGACAGCGAGTTACGAGCAGTACTTC. Translated: CASKNPGTASYEQYF.

The CDR3 region has the DNA TGTGCCAGCAGTGTCCGGACATTCGATGGCTACACCTTC. This encodes CASSVRTFDGYTF. The chain links TRBV2 to TRBJ1-2; maybe TRBD1 (5 bases). The germline V and J ends were trimmed by 4 bases and 6 bases, with 12 bases remaining between them. The CDR3 totals 13 residues. Germline V gives CDR1 SNHLY, CDR2 FYNNEI.

The genes are TRBV2 and TRBJ2-7; a weak D match, TRBD2 (5 bases). The CDR3 is made up of 14 amino acids. CDR1 and CDR2 (germline): SNHLY, FYNNEI. V lost 9 bases to trimming and J lost 3 bases, with 18 bases between them. The CDR3 spells CASMDRLSGYEQYF. CDR3 DNA: TGTGCCAGTATGGACCGGCTAAGCGGCTACGAGCAGTACTTC.

This sequence joins TRBV6-5 and TRBJ1-1; D unclear. CDR3 length: 13 amino acids. Germline CDR1 MNHEY, CDR2 SVGAGI. V shed 5 bases and J shed 1 base, with 8 bases lying between them. CDR3 region: CASSPGKNTEAFF. CDR3 DNA: TGTGCCAGCAGTCCCGGGAAGAACACTGAAGCTTTCTTT.

This chain links TRBV19 with TRBJ2-5; weak D call: TRBD2 (5 bases). The germline V and J ends were trimmed by 5 bases and 5 bases, with 24 bases remaining between them. Germline V gene sequence: CDR1 LNHDA, CDR2 SQIVND (reference sequence). This CDR3 region has 17 residues. The CDR3 DNA follows: TGTGCCAGTAGTCGCCGTCTGCTCGTGGGCACGGGGGAGACCCAGTACTTC. Translation gives CASSRRLLVGTGETQYF.

The rearrangement links TRBV5-7 to TRBJ2-7; no firm D call. TRBV5-7 belongs to the ORF category, with a function that is uncertain. V gave up 2 bases and J gave up 0 bases, with 18 bases separating them. This CDR3 has 17 amino acids. CDR3 protein: CASSFSAFVGSSYEQYF. CDR3 DNA: TGTGCCAGCAGCTTTTCGGCCTTTGTGGGCAGCTCCTACGAGCAGTACTTC.

This clone occurred a few times. The V gene is TRBV5-4, the J gene TRBJ1-2; TRBD1 is a possible D gene (6 bases). CDR3 size: 15 residues. Germline loops: CDR1 SGHNT, CDR2 YYREEE (reference sequence). V lost 0 bases, J lost 0 bases, and 9 bases lay in between. This CDR3 reads CASSLDRVTNYGYTF. The CDR3 DNA reads as TGTGCCAGCAGCTTGGACAGGGTAACTAACTATGGCTACACCTTC. The full variable domain, in which reference TRBV5-4 and TRBJ1-2 provide the parts outside the CDR3, is ETGVTQSPTHLIKTRGQQVTLRCSSQSGHNTVSWYQQALGQGPQFIFQYYREEENGRGNFPPRFSGLQFPNYSSELNVNALELDDSALYLCASSLDRVTNYGYTFGSGTRLTVV.

The chain employs TRBV11-3 and TRBJ1-1; 8 bases fit TRBD1. V shed 5 bases, J shed 12 bases, and the junction held 11 bases outside the gene matches. The CDR3 sequence is 13 residues long. Germline lookup yields CDR1 SGHNT and CDR2 YENEEA. The CDR3 DNA follows: TGTGCCAGCAGCGCGCGGACAGGGAGGAAACCTTTCTTT. It yields the protein CASSARTGRKPFF.

V and J are TRBV6-5 and TRBJ1-2; TRBD1 matches at 7 bases. Germline CDR1 reads MNHEY; CDR2 reads SVGAGI. CDR3 length: 15 residues. V dropped 5 bases and J dropped 4; count of bases not matched to a gene: 10. The CDR3 is CASSAYDRDSYGYTF. CDR3 DNA sequence: TGTGCCAGCAGTGCTTATGACAGGGACAGCTATGGCTACACCTTC.

The chain carries TRBV15 and TRBJ1-2; D is ambiguous. The V end was cut by 3 bases, the J end by 0 bases, with 8 bases between. Germline V gives CDR1 LNHNV, CDR2 YYDKDF (reference sequence). The CDR3 is 14 residues long. The DNA of the CDR3 is TGTGCCACCAGCAGGGCAGGTGCTAACTATGGCTACACCTTC. Protein product: CATSRAGANYGYTF.

This clone appeared once. CDR3 protein: CASSRQGGRYEQYF. Written as DNA, the CDR3 is TGTGCCAGCAGTCGACAGGGGGGTCGTTACGAGCAGTACTTC. This chain joins TRBV28 and TRBJ2-7, with 9 bases matching TRBD1. Trimming took 5 bases from V and 4 from J; bases not matched to a gene: 6. Germline assignment: CDR1 MDHEN and CDR2 SYDVKM. The CDR3 consists of 14 residues.

This sequence joins TRBV10-3 and TRBJ2-7; D ambiguous. Trimming pared 8 bases from V and 3 bases from J, leaving 8 bases between. Germline V gene sequence: CDR1 ENHRY, CDR2 SYGVKD. CDR3 size: 11 residues. The CDR3 is CAIAYGYEQYF. The CDR3 region has the DNA TGTGCCATCGCCTACGGCTACGAGCAGTACTTC.

The chain recombines TRBV11-2 with TRBJ1-1; D is possibly TRBD1 (5 bases). Between the trimmed V and J ends, which lost 1 base and 0 bases, there was a span of 9 bases. This CDR3 has 15 residues. Germline CDR1 reads SGHAT; CDR2 reads FQNNGV. CDR3 in amino acids: CASSLAGGLNTEAFF. DNA of the CDR3: TGTGCCAGCAGCTTAGCCGGGGGATTGAACACTGAAGCTTTCTTT. The variable domain in full, completed from reference TRBV11-2 and TRBJ1-1, reads EAGVAQSPRYKIIEKRQSVAFWCNPISGHATLYWYQQILGQGPKLLIQFQNNGVVDDSQLPKDRFSAERLKGVDSTLKIQPAKLEDSAVYLCASSLAGGLNTEAFFGQGTRLTVV.